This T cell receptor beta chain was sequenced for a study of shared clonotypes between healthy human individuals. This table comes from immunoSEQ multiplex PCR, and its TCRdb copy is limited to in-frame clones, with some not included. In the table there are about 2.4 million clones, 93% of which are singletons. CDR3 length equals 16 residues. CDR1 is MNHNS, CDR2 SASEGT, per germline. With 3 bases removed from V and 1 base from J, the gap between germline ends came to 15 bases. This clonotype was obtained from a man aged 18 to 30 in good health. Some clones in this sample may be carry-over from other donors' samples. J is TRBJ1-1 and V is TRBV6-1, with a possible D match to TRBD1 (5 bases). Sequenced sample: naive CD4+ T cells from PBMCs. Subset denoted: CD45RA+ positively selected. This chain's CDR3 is CASSDTGGLPNTEAFF. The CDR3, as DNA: TGTGCCAGCAGTGACACGGGGGGACTCCCGAACACTGAAGCTTTCTTT.